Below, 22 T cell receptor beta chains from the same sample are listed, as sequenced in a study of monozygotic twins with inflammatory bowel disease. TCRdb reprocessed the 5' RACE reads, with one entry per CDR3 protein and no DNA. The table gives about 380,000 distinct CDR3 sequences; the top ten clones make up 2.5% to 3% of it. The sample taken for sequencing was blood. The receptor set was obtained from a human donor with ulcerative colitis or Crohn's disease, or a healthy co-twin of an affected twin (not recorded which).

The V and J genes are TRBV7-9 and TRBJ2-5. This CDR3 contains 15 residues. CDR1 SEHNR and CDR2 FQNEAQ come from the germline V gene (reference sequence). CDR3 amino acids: CASSQPQGYQETQYF.

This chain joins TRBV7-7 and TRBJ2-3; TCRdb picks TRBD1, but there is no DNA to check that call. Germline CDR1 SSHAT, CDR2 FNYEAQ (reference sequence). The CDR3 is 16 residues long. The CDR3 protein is CASSPFGGGVADTQYF. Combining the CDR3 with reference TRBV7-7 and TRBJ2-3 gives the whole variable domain GAGVSQSPRYKVTKRGQDVTLRCDPISSHATLYWYQQALGQGPEFLTYFNYEAQPDKSGLPSDRFSAERPEGSISTLTIQRTEQRDSAMYRCASSPFGGGVADTQYFGPGTRLTVL.

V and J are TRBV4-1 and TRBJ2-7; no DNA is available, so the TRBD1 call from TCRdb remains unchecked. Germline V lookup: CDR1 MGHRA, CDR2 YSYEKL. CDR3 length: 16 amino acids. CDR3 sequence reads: CASSQVVEGGTYEQYF.

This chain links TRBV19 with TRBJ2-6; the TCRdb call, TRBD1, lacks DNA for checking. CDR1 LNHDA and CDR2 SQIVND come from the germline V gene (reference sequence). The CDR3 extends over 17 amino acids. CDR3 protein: CASRPWDRMSGANVLTF.

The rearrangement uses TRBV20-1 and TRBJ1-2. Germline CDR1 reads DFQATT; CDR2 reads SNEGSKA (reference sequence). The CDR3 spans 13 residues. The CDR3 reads CSARVRLDYGYTF.

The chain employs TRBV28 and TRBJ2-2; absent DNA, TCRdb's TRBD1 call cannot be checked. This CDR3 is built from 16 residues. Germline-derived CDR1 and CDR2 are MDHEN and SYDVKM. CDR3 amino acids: CASSLYRGVNTGELFF.

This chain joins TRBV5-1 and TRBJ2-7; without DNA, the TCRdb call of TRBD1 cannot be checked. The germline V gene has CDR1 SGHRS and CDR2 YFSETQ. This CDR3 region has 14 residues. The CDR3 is CASSLSQGSYEQYF.

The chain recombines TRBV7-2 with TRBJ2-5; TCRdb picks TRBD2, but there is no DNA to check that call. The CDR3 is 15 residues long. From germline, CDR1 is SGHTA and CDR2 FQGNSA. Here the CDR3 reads CASSTGTSRMGAQYF. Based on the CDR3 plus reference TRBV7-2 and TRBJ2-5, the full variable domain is GAGVSQSPSNKVTEKGKDVELRCDPISGHTALYWYRQSLGQGLEFLIYFQGNSAPDKSGLPSDRFSAERTGGSVSTLTIQRTQQEDSAVYLCASSTGTSRMGAQYFGPGTRLLVL.

The CDR3 protein is CASSGRTSGGTNEQFF. The gene calls are TRBV5-1 and TRBJ2-1; TCRdb names TRBD2, which stays unverified in the absence of DNA. The CDR3 has 16 amino acids. Germline CDR1 is SGHRS and CDR2 is YFSETQ.

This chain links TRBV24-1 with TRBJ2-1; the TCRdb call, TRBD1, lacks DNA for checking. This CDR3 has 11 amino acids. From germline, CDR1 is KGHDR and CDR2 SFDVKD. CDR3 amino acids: CATSGNTEQFF.

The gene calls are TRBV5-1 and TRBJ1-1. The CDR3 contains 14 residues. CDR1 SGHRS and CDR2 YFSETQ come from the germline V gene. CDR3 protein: CASRVLGQDTEAFF. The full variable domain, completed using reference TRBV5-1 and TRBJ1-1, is KAGVTQTPRYLIKTRGQQVTLSCSPISGHRSVSWYQQTPGQGLQFLFEYFSETQRNKGNFPGRFSGRQFSNSRSEMNVSTLELGDSALYLCASRVLGQDTEAFFGQGTRLTVV.

This chain's CDR3 is CASSVGTGRNEKLFF. The chain employs TRBV5-1 and TRBJ1-4. The CDR3 extends over 15 amino acids. CDR1 SGHRS and CDR2 YFSETQ come from the germline V gene.

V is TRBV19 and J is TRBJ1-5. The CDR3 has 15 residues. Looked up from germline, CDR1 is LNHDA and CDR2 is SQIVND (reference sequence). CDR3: CASSIEGVSNQPQHF.

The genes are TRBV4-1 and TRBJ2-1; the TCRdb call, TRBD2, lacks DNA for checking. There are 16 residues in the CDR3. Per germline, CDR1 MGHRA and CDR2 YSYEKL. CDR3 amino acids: CASSQESGVGYNEQFF.

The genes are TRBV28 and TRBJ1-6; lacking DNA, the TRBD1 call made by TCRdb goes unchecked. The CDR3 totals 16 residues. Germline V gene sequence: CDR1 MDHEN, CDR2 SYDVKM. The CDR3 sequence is CASTTTGTPYNSPLHF.

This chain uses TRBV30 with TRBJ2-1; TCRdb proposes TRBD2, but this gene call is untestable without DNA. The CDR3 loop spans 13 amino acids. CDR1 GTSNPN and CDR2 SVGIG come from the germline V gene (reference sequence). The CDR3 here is CARAWASGGKKFF.

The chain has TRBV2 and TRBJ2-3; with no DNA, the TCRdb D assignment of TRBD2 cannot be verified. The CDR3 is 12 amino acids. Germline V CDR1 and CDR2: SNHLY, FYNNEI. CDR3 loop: CASSEGVPPRDF.

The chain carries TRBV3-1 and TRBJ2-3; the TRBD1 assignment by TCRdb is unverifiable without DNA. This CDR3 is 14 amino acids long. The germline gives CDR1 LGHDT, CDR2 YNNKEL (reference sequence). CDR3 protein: CASSQAWGENTQYF.

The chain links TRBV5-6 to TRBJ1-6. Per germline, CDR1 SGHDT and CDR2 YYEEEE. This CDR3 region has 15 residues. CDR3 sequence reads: CASSLSGSRESPLHF.

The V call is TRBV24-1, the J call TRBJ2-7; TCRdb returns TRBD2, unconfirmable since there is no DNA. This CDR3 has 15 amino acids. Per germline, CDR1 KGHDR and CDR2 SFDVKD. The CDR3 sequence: CATSDPSTGTYEQYF.

The CDR3 here is CASSPAGQGKTYEQYF. The chain uses TRBV18 and TRBJ2-7; TCRdb gives TRBD1 as the D gene, but with no DNA this cannot be confirmed. The CDR3 runs to 16 residues. The germline V gene has CDR1 KGHSH and CDR2 LQKENI.

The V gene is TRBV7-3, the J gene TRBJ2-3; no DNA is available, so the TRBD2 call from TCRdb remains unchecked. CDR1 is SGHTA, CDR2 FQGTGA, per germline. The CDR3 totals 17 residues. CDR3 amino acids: CASSSGTSGSRTDTQYF.